The present T cell receptor (beta chain) was sequenced within a study of vaccination effects on CD4 cells after COVID-19. CDR1 is SGHTA and CDR2 is FQGNSA in the germline V gene. V was cut by 5 bases and J by 4 bases, with 15 bases left in between. The CDR3 sequence is 15 residues long. TCRdb's copy holds only in-frame clones and misses some; the assay was immunoSEQ multiplex PCR. The sample shows about 25,000 clones, 69% of them seen only once. Prior to sequencing, the ViraFEST assay stimulated PBMC with viral peptide pools, which expanded the antigen-specific CD4+ T cells. Following 10 days of culture, CD4+ T cells were isolated. All participants had two doses of either the BNT162b2 or mRNA-1273 vaccine. This clone was counted between two and nine times. Its cognate antigen is unknown.

The receptor's source is a human donor who received a COVID-19 vaccine. The chain uses TRBV7-2 and TRBJ2-1; D possibly uses TRBD1 or TRBD2 (5 bases each). This specimen was CD4+ T cells from PBMCs cultured with SARS-CoV-2 spike peptides, taken after COVID-19 vaccination. The CDR3 coding sequence is TGTGCCAGCAGCCCCGGGACGTACGAATACAATGAGCAGTTCTTC. Amino acid sequence: CASSPGTYEYNEQFF.